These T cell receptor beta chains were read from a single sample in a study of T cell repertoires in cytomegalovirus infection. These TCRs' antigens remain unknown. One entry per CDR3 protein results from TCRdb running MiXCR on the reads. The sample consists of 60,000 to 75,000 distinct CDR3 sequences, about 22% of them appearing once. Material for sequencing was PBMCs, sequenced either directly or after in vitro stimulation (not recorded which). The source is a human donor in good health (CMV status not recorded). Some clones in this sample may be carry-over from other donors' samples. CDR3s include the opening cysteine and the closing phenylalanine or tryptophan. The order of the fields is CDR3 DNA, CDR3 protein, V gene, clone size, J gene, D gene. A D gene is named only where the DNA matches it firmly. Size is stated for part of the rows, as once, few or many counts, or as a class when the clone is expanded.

TGTGCCAGCAGCACACACGACGGTCCCTATGGCTACACCTTC,CASSTHDGPYGYTF,TRBV9,few,TRBJ1-2,-
TGTGCCAGCAGCTTAGTAGGGACAGGGCCATATGAGCAGTTCTTC,CASSLVGTGPYEQFF,TRBV7-2,many,TRBJ2-1,TRBD1
TGTGCCAGCAGTTACTCGGGAGGGTTCAATGAGCAGTTCTTC,CASSYSGGFNEQFF,TRBV6-2/TRBV6-3,few,TRBJ2-1,TRBD2
TGCGCCAGCAGCTCCCGAGCATTCTCTGGGGCCAACGTCCTGACTTTC,CASSSRAFSGANVLTF,TRBV5-1,-,TRBJ2-6,-
TGTGCCAGCAGCGCGTCCAATGAGCAGTTCTTC,CASSASNEQFF,TRBV6-6,-,TRBJ2-1,-
TGTGCCAGCAGCTCGGACAGGGCCCCCTACGAGCAGTACTTC,CASSSDRAPYEQYF,TRBV5-5,-,TRBJ2-7,TRBD1
TGTGCCAGTCAACTAGCGGGAGGGTACAATGAGCAGTTCTTC,CASQLAGGYNEQFF,TRBV19,-,TRBJ2-1,TRBD2
TGTGCCAGCAGCCCTACGACCGGGACAGGCGATTCCTACGAGCAGTACTTC,CASSPTTGTGDSYEQYF,TRBV7-2,few,TRBJ2-7,TRBD1
TGTGCCAGCGCAATTACTTGGTCGAATGAAAAACTGTTTTTT,CASAITWSNEKLFF,TRBV12-3/TRBV12-4,-,TRBJ1-4,-
TGTGCCAGCAGTCTGACAGACCTTGAGCAGTTCTTC,CASSLTDLEQFF,TRBV12-3/TRBV12-4,few,TRBJ2-1,-
TGTGCCAGCGCCTCGAGCGATTCCTACAATGAGCAGTTCTTC,CASASSDSYNEQFF,TRBV7-6,few,TRBJ2-1,-
TGCAGTGCTACCAAAGGTGGACAGGCATACAATGAGCAGTTCTTC,CSATKGGQAYNEQFF,TRBV20-1,-,TRBJ2-1,TRBD1
TGTGCCACCAGGGCATCCGGGGTCCCCTACAATGAGCAGTTCTTC,CATRASGVPYNEQFF,TRBV24-1,-,TRBJ2-1,-
TGTGCCAGCAGTTCACCCAAGACTAGCGGGAGGAGTGGAGAGCAGTTCTTC,CASSSPKTSGRSGEQFF,TRBV6-5,few,TRBJ2-1,TRBD2
TGTGCCAGCAGCCGTGGCCCAGGGGCTTACGAGCAGTACTTC,CASSRGPGAYEQYF,TRBV7-4,-,TRBJ2-7,-
TGTGCCAGCAGTTCCCCTTCTAGCGGGAGATCCCACGAGCAGTACTTC,CASSSPSSGRSHEQYF,TRBV28,many,TRBJ2-7,TRBD2
TGTGCCAGCAGCTTCAGGGGCGGGAGCGCCTACGACGAGCAGTACTTC,CASSFRGGSAYDEQYF,TRBV11-2,once,TRBJ2-7,-
TGTGCCAGCAGCCCTCGGACTAGCGGCCTCCAAGAGACCCAGTACTTC,CASSPRTSGLQETQYF,TRBV4-2,-,TRBJ2-5,TRBD2
TGTGCCAGCAGTACGGGACACGTCCTTTATGGCTACACCTTC,CASSTGHVLYGYTF,TRBV6-5,-,TRBJ1-2,-
TGTGCCAGCAGTTTTTGGAGCACTGAAGCTTTCTTT,CASSFWSTEAFF,TRBV12-3/TRBV12-4,-,TRBJ1-1,-
TGTGCCAGCAGCCTCCAGCGGAGCACAGATACGCAGTATTTT,CASSLQRSTDTQYF,TRBV5-4,many,TRBJ2-3,-
TGTGCCAGCACCGTCGTGGTTTCAGCCTACAATGAGCAGTTCTTC,CASTVVVSAYNEQFF,TRBV5-8,-,TRBJ2-1,-
TGTGCCAGCAGTATCGTACAGTCGAATCAGCCCCAGCATTTT,CASSIVQSNQPQHF,TRBV28,few,TRBJ1-5,-
TGTGCCACCAGCAGCCCCCACGAGGGGCCCTACAATGAGCAGTTCTTC,CATSSPHEGPYNEQFF,TRBV15,-,TRBJ2-1,-
TGTGCCAGCAGCTTCGGGCGGTCTGGGAGCTATGGCTACACCTTC,CASSFGRSGSYGYTF,TRBV7-3,-,TRBJ1-2,-
TGTGCCAGCAGCTTCACCCCTGGGCGTCTCGGGGAGACCCAGTACTTC,CASSFTPGRLGETQYF,TRBV7-2,many,TRBJ2-5,-
TGTGCCAGCAGCCCCGAAACCGTCCGGATTAATGAGCAGTTCTTC,CASSPETVRINEQFF,TRBV7-6,few,TRBJ2-1,-
TGTGCCAGCTCACTTGTGTACCAAGAGACCCAGTACTTC,CASSLVYQETQYF,TRBV18,few,TRBJ2-5,-
TGTGCCAGCAGCCAGAGCGTAAGTCAGCGCCTGGGTTCCTACGAGCAGTACTTC,CASSQSVSQRLGSYEQYF,TRBV4-2,-,TRBJ2-7,-
TGTGCCAGCAGTACCCCCAGTCGCAATACGCAGTATTTT,CASSTPSRNTQYF,TRBV28,many,TRBJ2-3,-
TGTGCCAGCAGCTTGGGAGTCACCACAGATACGCAGTATTTT,CASSLGVTTDTQYF,TRBV7-8,many,TRBJ2-3,-
TGTGCCATCAGAGGACAGGGGTATGGCTACACCTTC,CAIRGQGYGYTF,TRBV10-3,few,TRBJ1-2,TRBD1
TGTGCCAGCAGTTTACAGGGCAGCTCTGGAAACACCATATATTTT,CASSLQGSSGNTIYF,TRBV12-3/TRBV12-4,medium-sized,TRBJ1-3,-
TGTGCCAGCAGGCTGGATGGACAGGGCGAGATAAGGGCTAATGAAAAACTGTTTTTT,CASRLDGQGEIRANEKLFF,TRBV6-1,many,TRBJ1-4,TRBD1
TGTGCCAGCAGGATCAGGACAGGGAACACCGGGGAGCTGTTTTTT,CASRIRTGNTGELFF,TRBV12-3/TRBV12-4,-,TRBJ2-2,TRBD1
TGTGCCAGCAGTCCTTGGGGAGGGGTCACTGAAGCTTTCTTT,CASSPWGGVTEAFF,TRBV12-3/TRBV12-4,few,TRBJ1-1,-
TGCGCCAGCAGCCAGTATCTAGCGGGAGAAAATAATGAGCAGTTCTTC,CASSQYLAGENNEQFF,TRBV4-1,-,TRBJ2-1,TRBD2
TGTGCCAGCAGCTCTTGGCAGAGGAACACTGAAGCTTTCTTT,CASSSWQRNTEAFF,TRBV11-2,few,TRBJ1-1,-
TGTGCCAGCAGCAAAGAGGGAACCTACCAAGAGACCCAGTACTTC,CASSKEGTYQETQYF,TRBV11-2,few,TRBJ2-5,-
TGTGCCAGCAGCTTGGGACTAGTCAATGAGCAGTTCTTC,CASSLGLVNEQFF,TRBV5-5,few,TRBJ2-1,-
TGTGCCAGCGAAGGGCTCGACACTGAAGCTTTCTTT,CASEGLDTEAFF,TRBV7-9,few,TRBJ1-1,-
TGTGCCAGCAGCTTAGGGCAGGGGGCGAGGAACACTGAAGCTTTCTTT,CASSLGQGARNTEAFF,TRBV7-8,few,TRBJ1-1,TRBD1
TGTGCCAGCAGAGGAAGCAGGACTAGCGTGGGGAATGAGCAGTTCTTC,CASRGSRTSVGNEQFF,TRBV2,few,TRBJ2-1,TRBD2
TGTGCCAGCAGCTTAGGGCCGGGACTAGGAAACATTCAGTACTTC,CASSLGPGLGNIQYF,TRBV7-8,-,TRBJ2-4,TRBD2
TGTGCCAGCAGTTTAAGGGACAGGGTCACAGATACGCAGTATTTT,CASSLRDRVTDTQYF,TRBV27,-,TRBJ2-3,TRBD1
TGCAGTGCTCCTTCCGTTAATGGGGGGGTAGATACGCAGTATTTT,CSAPSVNGGVDTQYF,TRBV20-1,-,TRBJ2-3,TRBD2
TGTGCCAGCAACCGGGGGGGGGAGACCCAGTACTTC,CASNRGGETQYF,TRBV2,-,TRBJ2-5,TRBD2
TGTGCCAGTAGTAGCTCATCTAGACAGGGCGGCGGGCCCCAGCATTTT,CASSSSSRQGGGPQHF,TRBV19,few,TRBJ1-5,TRBD1
TGTGCCATCAGTGAGGGGACGGAGGGGGCCAACGTCCTGACTTTC,CAISEGTEGANVLTF,TRBV10-3,-,TRBJ2-6,-